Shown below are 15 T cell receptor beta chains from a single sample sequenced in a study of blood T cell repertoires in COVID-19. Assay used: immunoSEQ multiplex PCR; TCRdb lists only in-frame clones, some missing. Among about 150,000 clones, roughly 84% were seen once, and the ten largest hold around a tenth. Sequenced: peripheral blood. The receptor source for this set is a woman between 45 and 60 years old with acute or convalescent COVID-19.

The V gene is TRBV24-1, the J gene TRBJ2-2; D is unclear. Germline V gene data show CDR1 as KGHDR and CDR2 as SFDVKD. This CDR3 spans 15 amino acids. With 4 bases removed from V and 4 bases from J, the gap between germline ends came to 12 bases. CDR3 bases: TGTGCCACCAGTGACTCAGGCACCCTCACCGGGGAGCTGTTTTTT. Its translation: CATSDSGTLTGELFF.

The CDR3 DNA sequence: TGTGCCAGCAGTTACTCTGGGTACAGTCAGCCCCAGCATTTT. This gives the protein CASSYSGYSQPQHF. This chain links TRBV6-5 with TRBJ1-5; D is uncertain. The germline V and J ends were trimmed by 0 bases and 6 bases, with 9 bases remaining between them. Germline V gene lookup returns CDR1 MNHEY and CDR2 SVGAGI. The CDR3 has 14 residues.

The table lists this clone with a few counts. The CDR3 coding sequence is TGCGCCAGCAGTCCACCCGGGACAGGGGGTAATCAGCCCCAGCATTTT. Translating gives CASSPPGTGGNQPQHF. The V call is TRBV23-1, the J call TRBJ1-5; 11 bases align to TRBD1. TRBV23-1 falls under the ORF class, with uncertain function. The V gene end was trimmed by 4 bases and the J gene end by 4 bases; junction bases not matched to a gene: 6. CDR3 size: 16 residues.

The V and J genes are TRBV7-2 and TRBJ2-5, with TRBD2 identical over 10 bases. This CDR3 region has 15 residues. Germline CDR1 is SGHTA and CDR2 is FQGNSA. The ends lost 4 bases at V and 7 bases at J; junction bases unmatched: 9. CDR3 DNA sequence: TGTGCCAGCAGCTCCGCGAGCGGGGGGGCCGTGACCCAGTACTTC. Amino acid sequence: CASSSASGGAVTQYF.

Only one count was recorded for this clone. CDR3 in DNA: TGTGCCAGCAGCTTCAGGGGCATAGCTTTCTTT. Encoded protein: CASSFRGIAFF. The J gene is TRBJ1-1, the V gene TRBV6-5; tentatively, D is TRBD1 (6 bases). Germline V gene data show CDR1 as MNHEY and CDR2 as SVGAGI. Trimming left V 6 bases short and J 10 bases short, with 12 bases between. The CDR3 sequence is 11 residues long.

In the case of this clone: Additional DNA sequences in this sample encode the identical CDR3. The CDR3 bases are TGTGCCAGCAGGGGAACGGGACTCTATGGCTACACCTTC. It codes for CASRGTGLYGYTF. The J gene is TRBJ1-2, the V gene TRBV12-3 or TRBV12-4, with a weak D call TRBD1 (5 bases). The CDR3 is made up of 13 amino acids. The germline V and J ends were trimmed by 6 bases and 4 bases, with 12 bases remaining between them.

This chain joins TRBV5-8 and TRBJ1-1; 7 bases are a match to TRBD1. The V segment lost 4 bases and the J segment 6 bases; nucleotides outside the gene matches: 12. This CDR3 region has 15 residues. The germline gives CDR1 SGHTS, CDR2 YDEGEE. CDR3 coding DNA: TGTGCCAGCAGCGTATACAGGGGAGCGGGTCCTGAAGCTTTCTTT. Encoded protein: CASSVYRGAGPEAFF.

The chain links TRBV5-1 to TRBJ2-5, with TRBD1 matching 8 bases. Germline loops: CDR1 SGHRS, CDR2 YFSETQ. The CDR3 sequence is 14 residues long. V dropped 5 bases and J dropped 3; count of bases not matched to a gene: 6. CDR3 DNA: TGCGCCAGCAGAACAGGGGGAGGAGAAGAGACCCAGTACTTC. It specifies CASRTGGGEETQYF.

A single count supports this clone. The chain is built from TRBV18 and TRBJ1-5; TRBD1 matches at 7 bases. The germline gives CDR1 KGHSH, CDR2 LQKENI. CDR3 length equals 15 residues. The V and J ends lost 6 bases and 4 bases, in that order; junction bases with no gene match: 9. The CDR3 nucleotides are TGTGCCAGCTCCCCCGCGGGACAGAGAAATCAGCCCCAGCATTTT. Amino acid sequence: CASSPAGQRNQPQHF.

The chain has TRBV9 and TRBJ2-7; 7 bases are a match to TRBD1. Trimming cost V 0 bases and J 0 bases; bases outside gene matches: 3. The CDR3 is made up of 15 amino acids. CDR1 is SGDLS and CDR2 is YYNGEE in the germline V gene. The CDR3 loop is CASSVAWDSSYEQYF. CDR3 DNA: TGTGCCAGCAGCGTAGCCTGGGACAGCTCCTACGAGCAGTACTTC.

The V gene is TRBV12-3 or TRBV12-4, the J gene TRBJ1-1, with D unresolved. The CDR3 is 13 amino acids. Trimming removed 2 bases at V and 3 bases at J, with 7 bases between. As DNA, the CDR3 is TGTGCCAGCAGTTTAAAGAGGTACACTGAAGCTTTCTTT. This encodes CASSLKRYTEAFF.

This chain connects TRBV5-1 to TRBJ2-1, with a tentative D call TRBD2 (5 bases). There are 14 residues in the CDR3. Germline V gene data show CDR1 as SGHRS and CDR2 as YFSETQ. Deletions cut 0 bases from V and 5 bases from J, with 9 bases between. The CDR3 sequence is CASSLEDSHNEQFF. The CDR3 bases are TGCGCCAGCAGCTTGGAGGACTCGCACAATGAGCAGTTCTTC.

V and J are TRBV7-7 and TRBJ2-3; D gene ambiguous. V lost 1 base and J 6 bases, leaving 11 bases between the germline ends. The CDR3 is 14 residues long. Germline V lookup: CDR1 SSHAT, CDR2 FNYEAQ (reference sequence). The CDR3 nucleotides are TGTGCCAGCAGCTTAGGACTTACTGGGGATACGCAGTATTTT. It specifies CASSLGLTGDTQYF.

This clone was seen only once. In DNA, the CDR3 is TGTGCCAGCTCACCAGGCAGGGGGCACGGAAACACCATATATTTT. Protein product: CASSPGRGHGNTIYF. This sequence joins TRBV18 and TRBJ1-3, with 8 bases fitting TRBD1. With 2 bases clipped from V and 4 bases from J, the junction kept 4 bases outside the gene matches. This CDR3 spans 15 amino acids. The germline V gene encodes CDR1 KGHSH and CDR2 LQKENI.

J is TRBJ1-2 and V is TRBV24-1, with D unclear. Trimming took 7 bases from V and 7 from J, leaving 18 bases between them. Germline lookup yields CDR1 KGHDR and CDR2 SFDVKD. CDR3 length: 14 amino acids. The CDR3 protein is CATSHRAGKAGYTF. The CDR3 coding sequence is TGTGCCACCAGCCACCGGGCGGGGAAAGCTGGCTACACCTTC.